The clone carrying this TCR beta chain was recorded at least ten times. Antigen specificity is unknown. These data come from a study of type 1 regulatory T cells. Whole-study context: This in vitro CD4 product, T-allo10, is enriched for Tr1 cells and alloantigen-specific. Broader study findings: Compared with non-Tr1 cells, Tr1 cells showed a narrower TCR repertoire.

TCRdb reprocessed the reads via MiXCR and lists one record per CDR3 protein. Of approximately 45,000 distinct CDR3 sequences listed, 10% to 15% are singletons. This clonotype originated in a human donor in good health. The material sequenced was cultured non-Tr1 T cells, either the whole culture or a sorted T cell fraction (not recorded which).

The CDR3 loop reads CASSVGTGGFGELFF. The CDR3 DNA reads TGCGCCAGCAGCGTCGGGACAGGGGGCTTCGGGGAGCTGTTTTTT. V usage is TRBV5-1 and J usage is TRBJ2-2; 12 bases fit TRBD1. The CDR3 covers 15 residues. V was pared by 4 bases and J by 7 bases, with 5 bases of the junction left unmatched. Per the germline V gene, CDR1 is SGHRS and CDR2 is YFSETQ.